This T cell receptor beta chain is drawn from a study of T cell repertoires in cytomegalovirus infection. This CDR3 contains 18 residues. Trimming shortened V by 1 base and J by 5 bases, and 23 bases separated the two germline ends. Germline CDR1 is SGHAT and CDR2 is FQNNGV. TCRdb recomputed calls from the reads with MiXCR, one row per CDR3 protein. The sample consists of some 320,000 distinct CDR3 sequences, 9% to 9.5% of them appearing once. This clonotype was detected many times. The chain recombines TRBV11-2 with TRBJ1-1; D possibly corresponds to TRBD1 (6 bases). The sequencing input was PBMCs. The clonotype comes from a human donor in good health (CMV status not recorded). Some clones in this sample may be carry-over from other donors' samples. The CDR3 DNA sequence: TGTGCCAGCAGCTTAGGTAAACAGGGTTCCTTTAGCCGGACTGAAGCTTTCTTT. As protein: CASSLGKQGSFSRTEAFF. Full variable domain (missing parts from reference TRBV11-2 and TRBJ1-1): EAGVAQSPRYKIIEKRQSVAFWCNPISGHATLYWYQQILGQGPKLLIQFQNNGVVDDSQLPKDRFSAERLKGVDSTLKIQPAKLEDSAVYLCASSLGKQGSFSRTEAFFGQGTRLTVV.